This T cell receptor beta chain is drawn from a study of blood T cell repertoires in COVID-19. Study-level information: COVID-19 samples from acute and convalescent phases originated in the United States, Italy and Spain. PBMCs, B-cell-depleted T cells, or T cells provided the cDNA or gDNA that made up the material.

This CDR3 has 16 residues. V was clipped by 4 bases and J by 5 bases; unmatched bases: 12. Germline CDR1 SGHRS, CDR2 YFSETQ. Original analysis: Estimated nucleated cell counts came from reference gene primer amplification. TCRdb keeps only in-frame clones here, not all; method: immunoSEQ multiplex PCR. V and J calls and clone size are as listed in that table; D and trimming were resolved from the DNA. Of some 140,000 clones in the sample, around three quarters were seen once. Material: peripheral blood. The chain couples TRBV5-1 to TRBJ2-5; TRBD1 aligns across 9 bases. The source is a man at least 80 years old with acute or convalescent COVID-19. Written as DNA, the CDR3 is TGCGCCAGCAGCCAACCCCCCGGGACAGGGTACGAGACCCAGTACTTC. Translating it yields CASSQPPGTGYETQYF.